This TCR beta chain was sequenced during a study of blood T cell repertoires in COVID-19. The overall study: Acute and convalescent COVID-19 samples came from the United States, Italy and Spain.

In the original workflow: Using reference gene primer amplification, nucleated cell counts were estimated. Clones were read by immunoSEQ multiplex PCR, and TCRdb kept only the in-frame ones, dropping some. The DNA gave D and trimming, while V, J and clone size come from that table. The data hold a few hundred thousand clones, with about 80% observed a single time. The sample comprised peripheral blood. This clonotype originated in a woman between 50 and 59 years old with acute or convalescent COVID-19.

The CDR3 DNA follows: TGCGCCAGCAGTCGGACAGGGTGGGAGACCCAGTACTTC. Translation: CASSRTGWETQYF. The chain has TRBV23-1 and TRBJ2-5; 8 bases map to TRBD1. TRBV23-1 is recorded as an ORF, its role being uncertain. The CDR3 totals 13 residues. The V and J ends lost 4 bases and 5 bases, in that order; junction bases with no gene match: 3.